The entry below describes one T cell receptor (beta chain). This same CDR3 is encoded by further DNA sequences in the sample. These data originate in a study of blood T cell repertoires in COVID-19. Across the study: Whether acute or convalescent, the COVID-19 samples came from the United States, Italy and Spain. PBMCs, B-cell-depleted T cells, or T cells provided the cDNA or gDNA that made up the material.

Original methodology: Estimation of nucleated cell counts was performed using reference gene primer amplification. Assay: immunoSEQ multiplex PCR; the TCRdb copy retains only in-frame clones and omits some. V, J and clone size reflect that table, while D and trimming were determined from the DNA. The data contain approximately 240,000 clones, approximately 85% of them singletons. Sequenced material: peripheral blood. This clonotype originated in a man in his forties or fifties who had recovered from COVID-19.

CDR3 bases: TGTGCCAGCAGTCTGGACAGCTCCTACGAGCAGTACTTC. Residues: CASSLDSSYEQYF. The chain recombines TRBV27 with TRBJ2-7; D may be TRBD1 (6 bases). Germline-derived CDR1 and CDR2 are MNHEY and SMNVEV (reference sequence). The CDR3 length is 13 residues. Trimming shortened V by 5 bases and J by 0 bases, and 8 bases separated the two germline ends.